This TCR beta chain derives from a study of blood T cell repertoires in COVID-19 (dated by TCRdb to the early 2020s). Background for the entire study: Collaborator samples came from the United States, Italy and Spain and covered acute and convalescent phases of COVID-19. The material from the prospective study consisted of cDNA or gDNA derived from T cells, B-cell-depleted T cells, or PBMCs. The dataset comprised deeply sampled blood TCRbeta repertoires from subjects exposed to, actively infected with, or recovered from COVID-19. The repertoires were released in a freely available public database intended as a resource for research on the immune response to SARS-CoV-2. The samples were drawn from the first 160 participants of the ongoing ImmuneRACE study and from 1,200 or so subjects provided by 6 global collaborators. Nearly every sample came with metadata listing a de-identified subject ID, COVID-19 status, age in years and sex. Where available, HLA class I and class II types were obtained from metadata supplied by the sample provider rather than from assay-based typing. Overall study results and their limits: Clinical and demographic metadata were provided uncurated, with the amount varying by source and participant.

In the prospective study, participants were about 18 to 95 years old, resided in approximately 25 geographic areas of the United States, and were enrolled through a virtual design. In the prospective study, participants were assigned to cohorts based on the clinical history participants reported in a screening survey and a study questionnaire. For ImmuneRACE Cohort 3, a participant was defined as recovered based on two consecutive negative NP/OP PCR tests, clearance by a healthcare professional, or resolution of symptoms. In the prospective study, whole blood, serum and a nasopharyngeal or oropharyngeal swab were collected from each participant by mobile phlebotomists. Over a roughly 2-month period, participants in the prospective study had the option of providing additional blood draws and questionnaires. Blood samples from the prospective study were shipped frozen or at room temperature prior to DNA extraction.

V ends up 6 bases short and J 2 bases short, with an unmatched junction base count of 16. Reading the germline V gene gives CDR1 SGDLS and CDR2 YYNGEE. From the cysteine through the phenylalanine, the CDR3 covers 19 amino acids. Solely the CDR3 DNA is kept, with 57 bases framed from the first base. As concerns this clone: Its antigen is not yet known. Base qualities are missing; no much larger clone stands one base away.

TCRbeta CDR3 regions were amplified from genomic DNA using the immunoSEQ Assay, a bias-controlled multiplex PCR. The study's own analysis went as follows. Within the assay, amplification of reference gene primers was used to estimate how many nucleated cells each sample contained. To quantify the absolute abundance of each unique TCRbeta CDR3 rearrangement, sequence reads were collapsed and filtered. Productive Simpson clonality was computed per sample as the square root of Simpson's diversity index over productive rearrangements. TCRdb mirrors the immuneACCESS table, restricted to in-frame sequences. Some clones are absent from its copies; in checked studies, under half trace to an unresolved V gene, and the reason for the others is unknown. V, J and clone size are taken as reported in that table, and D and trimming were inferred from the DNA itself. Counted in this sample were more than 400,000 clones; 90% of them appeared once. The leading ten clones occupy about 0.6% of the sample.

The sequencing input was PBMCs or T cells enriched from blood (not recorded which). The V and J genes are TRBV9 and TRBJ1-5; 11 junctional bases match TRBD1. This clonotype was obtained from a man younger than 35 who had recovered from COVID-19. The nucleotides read TGTGCCAGCAACGTGAAATCGGACAGGGGGCGTTGGCGCAATCAGCCCCAGCATTTT. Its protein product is CASNVKSDRGRWRNQPQHF.